The TCR beta chain under discussion was sequenced for a study of cytomegalovirus exposure and HLA in healthy donors. As concerns this clone: Its antigen is as yet unknown.

Broader study findings: According to reports, the classifier identified cytomegalovirus status with high specificity and sensitivity.

Profiling relied on immunoSEQ multiplex PCR, and the TCRdb table lists in-frame clones only, not all of them. In the table there are about 130,000 clones, 85% to 90% of which are singletons. There are 14 residues in the CDR3. With 4 bases removed from V and 6 bases from J, the gap between germline ends came to 15 bases. CDR1 is MNHEY and CDR2 is SMNVEV in the germline V gene (reference sequence). Source material: PBMCs. The chain links TRBV27 to TRBJ2-5, with a possible D match to TRBD1 (5 bases). The receptor was derived from a woman younger than 30 in good health and CMV-seropositive. In DNA form, the CDR3 reads TGTGCCAGCAGTTCAGGGTTAAACGTGAAGACCCAGTACTTC. This translates into CASSSGLNVKTQYF.